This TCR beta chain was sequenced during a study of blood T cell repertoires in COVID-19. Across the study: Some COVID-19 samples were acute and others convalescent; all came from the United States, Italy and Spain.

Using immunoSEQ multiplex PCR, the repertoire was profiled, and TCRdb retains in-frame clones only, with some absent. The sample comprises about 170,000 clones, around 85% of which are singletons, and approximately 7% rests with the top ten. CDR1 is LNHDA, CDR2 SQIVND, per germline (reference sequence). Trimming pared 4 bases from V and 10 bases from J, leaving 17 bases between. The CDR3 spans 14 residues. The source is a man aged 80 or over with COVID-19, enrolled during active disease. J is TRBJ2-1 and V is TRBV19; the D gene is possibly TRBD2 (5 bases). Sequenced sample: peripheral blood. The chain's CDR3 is CASSTQPPRREQFF. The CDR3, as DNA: TGTGCCAGTAGTACCCAACCCCCCAGGAGGGAGCAGTTCTTC. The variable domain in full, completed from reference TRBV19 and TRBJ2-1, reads DGGITQSPKYLFRKEGQNVTLSCEQNLNHDAMYWYRQDPGQGLRLIYYSQIVNDFQKGDIAEGYSVSREKKESFPLTVTSAQKNPTAFYLCASSTQPPRREQFFGPGTRLTVL.